This T cell receptor beta chain was sequenced for a study of T cell repertoires in cytomegalovirus infection. On the study more broadly: Based on public TCR beta signatures, there were indications of CMV infection and of a matching HLA type.

TCRdb independently ran MiXCR on the reads; one entry per CDR3 protein. The sample records approximately 500,000 distinct CDR3 sequences, approximately 11% being singletons. This clonotype was counted at least ten times. What it recognizes is unknown. Points from the study as a whole: The study identified carriers of CMV plus the relevant HLA from cumulative public TCR beta family frequency.

Germline CDR1 is SGHTA and CDR2 is FQGTGA. V lost 5 bases and J lost 4, with 15 bases in between. The CDR3 totals 15 residues. The gene calls are TRBV7-3 and TRBJ2-1; tentatively, D is TRBD2 (6 bases). This TCR was sampled from a human donor in good health (CMV status not recorded). Some clones in this sample may be carry-over from other donors' samples. Material for sequencing was PBMCs. The chain's CDR3 is CASSLMAGLYNEQFF. The CDR3 nucleotides read TGTGCCAGCAGCCTGATGGCGGGACTTTACAATGAGCAGTTCTTC.